This is a list of T cell receptor beta chains from one sample in a study of technical replicates of blood from a handful of donors. TCRdb keeps only in-frame clones here, not all; method: immunoSEQ multiplex PCR. The data hold more than 65,000 clones, with under 96% observed a single time. Sequenced sample: T cells isolated from PBMCs. All receptors come from a human donor in good health. Both conserved end residues are part of each CDR3. The D gene is left open where the match is weak. Size is omitted from some rows. Given values are once, few, many or a class for expanded clones.

j_call clone_size v_call d_call cdr3_nt cdr3_aa
TRBJ1-2 NA TRBV18 NA TGTGCCAGCTCACCTCAGAGAGAGGGGGAAAGCTACACCTTC CASSPQREGESYTF
TRBJ1-2 NA TRBV9 TRBD1 TGTGCCAGCAGCGTAGAGGGACAGGGGGCTTTTGGCTACACCTTC CASSVEGQGAFGYTF
TRBJ1-2 NA TRBV5-4 NA TGTGCCAGCAGCTTGCTCACACAGATAAACTATGGCTACACCTTC CASSLLTQINYGYTF
TRBJ2-7 NA TRBV13 NA TGTGCCAGCAGCTTAGGCCCGGTAACCTACGAGCAGTACTTC CASSLGPVTYEQYF
TRBJ2-6 NA TRBV6-5 TRBD1 TGTGCCAGTCAATTTACAGGGGCTGGGGCCAACGTCCTGACTTTC CASQFTGAGANVLTF
TRBJ1-1 NA TRBV5-1 NA TGCGCCAGCAGCCTGAACACCGACACTGAAGCTTTCTTT CASSLNTDTEAFF
TRBJ1-4 NA TRBV7-9 NA TGTGCCAGCAGCCCCAGGGCAACTAATGAAAAACTGTTTTTT CASSPRATNEKLFF
TRBJ2-5 NA TRBV6-6 TRBD1 TGTGCCAGCAGTCCCCCCGGGACAGGGGGAGAGACCCAGTACTTC CASSPPGTGGETQYF
TRBJ2-1 NA TRBV7-9 NA TGTGCCAGCAGCTTAGTTCGAGCGGATTACAATGAGCAGTTCTTC CASSLVRADYNEQFF
TRBJ1-4 NA TRBV29-1 TRBD1 TGCAGCGTTGGGCGGACAGGGGGCAACCTGTTTTTT CSVGRTGGNLFF
TRBJ1-1 NA TRBV11-2 NA TGTGCCAGCAGCACAACGACAGGAGCGGACACTGAAGCTTTCTTT CASSTTTGADTEAFF
TRBJ1-2 NA TRBV6-5 TRBD1 TGTGCCAGCACGGTGGACAGGACCGGAGGCTACACCTTC CASTVDRTGGYTF
TRBJ1-2 NA TRBV5-4 NA TGTGCCAGCAGCTGGACAGCTAACTATGGCTACACCTTC CASSWTANYGYTF
TRBJ2-2 NA TRBV9 TRBD2 TGTGCCAGCAGCTTATATATAGCGGGAGCTGCCGGGGAGCTGTTTTTT CASSLYIAGAAGELFF
TRBJ2-3 once TRBV28 NA TGTGCCAGCAGTCATAGCGCCTCCACAGATACGCAGTATTTT CASSHSASTDTQYF
TRBJ2-7 NA TRBV7-6 TRBD2 TGTGCCAGCAGCTCAGGACTAGACTCCTACGAGCAGTACTTC CASSSGLDSYEQYF
TRBJ1-4 NA TRBV27 NA TGTGCCAGCAGTCCCCAGGGTGCAACTAATGAAAAACTGTTTTTT CASSPQGATNEKLFF
TRBJ2-7 NA TRBV19 TRBD2 TGTGCCAGTAGTATAGACAGGGAGGGCGAGCAGTACTTC CASSIDREGEQYF